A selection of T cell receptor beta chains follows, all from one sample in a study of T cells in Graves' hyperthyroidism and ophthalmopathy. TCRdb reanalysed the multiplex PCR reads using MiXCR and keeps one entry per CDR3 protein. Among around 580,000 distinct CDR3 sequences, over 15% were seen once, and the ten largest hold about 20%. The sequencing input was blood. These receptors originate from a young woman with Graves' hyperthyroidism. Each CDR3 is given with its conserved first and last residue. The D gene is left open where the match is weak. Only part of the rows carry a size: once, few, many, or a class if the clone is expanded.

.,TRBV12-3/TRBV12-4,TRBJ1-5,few,TGTGCCAGCAGTTTAGCGAAGGGGCCCCAGCATTTT,CASSLAKGPQHF
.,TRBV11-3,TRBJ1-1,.,TGTGCCAGCAGCTTAGGGGGGAGGCCCCAGGGGTCTGAAGCTTTCTTT,CASSLGGRPQGSEAFF
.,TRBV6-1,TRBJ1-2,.,TGTGCCAGCATTCTTCGGGCGGGTGCGGCGGCAGCCACTAACTATGGCTACACCTTC,CASILRAGAAAATNYGYTF
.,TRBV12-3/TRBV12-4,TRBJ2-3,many,TGTGCCACCAGCCTAGGAGGGGGCACTAGCACAGATACGCAGTATTTT,CATSLGGGTSTDTQYF
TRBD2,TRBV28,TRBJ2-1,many,TGTGCCAGCAGTTTGTTAGAGACTAGCGGTTACAATGAGCAGTTCTTC,CASSLLETSGYNEQFF
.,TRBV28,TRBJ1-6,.,TGTGCCAGCAGAATGGGCAGCCTTAATTCACCCCTCCACTTT,CASRMGSLNSPLHF
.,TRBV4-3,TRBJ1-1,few,TGCGCCAGCAGCCAACGTTCGACCGGGGACACTGAAGCTTTCTTT,CASSQRSTGDTEAFF
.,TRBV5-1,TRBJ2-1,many,TGCGCCAGCAGCCCCAGGCAGGGCGACAATGAGCAGTTCTTC,CASSPRQGDNEQFF
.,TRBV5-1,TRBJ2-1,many,TGCGCCAGCAGTCTCGGGGCTACCTACAATGAGCAGTTCTTC,CASSLGATYNEQFF
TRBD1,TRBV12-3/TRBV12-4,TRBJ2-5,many,TGTGCCAGCAGTAGGGACAGGCCTGAGACCCAGTACTTC,CASSRDRPETQYF